The next 8 T cell receptor beta chains were all read from a single sample in a study of regulatory T cells in long-lasting Graves disease. The time point: newly diagnosed GD, antithyroid drugs for less than 3 months. PBMC RNA served as the TCR library source. According to the study, TCR beta libraries were built with iRepertoire HTBI primers and CDR3-region Arm-PCR. TCRdb called the multiplex PCR reads again in MiXCR, with one record for every CDR3 protein. This table has around 500,000 distinct CDR3 sequences, approximately 15% appearing once. These same data were also listed under a study on T cells in Graves' hyperthyroidism and ophthalmopathy.

The sample consisted of peripheral blood mononuclear cells (PBMCs), taken at new diagnosis, from a patient treated with antithyroid drugs. The receptors derive from a man aged 25 to 40 with Graves disease.

This clonotype was seen many times. The J gene is TRBJ2-5, the V gene TRBV11-3; TRBD2 might be the D (6 bases). Trimming took 1 base from V and 2 from J, leaving 14 bases between them. CDR1 is SGHNT and CDR2 is YENEEA in the germline V gene. There are 16 residues in the CDR3. The CDR3 here is CASSLVIWLAQETQYF. The CDR3 nucleotides are TGTGCCAGCAGCTTAGTAATTTGGCTAGCGCAAGAGACCCAGTACTTC.

This clonotype was seen at least ten times. In this CDR3 the conserved last residue, phenylalanine or tryptophan, is missing, so a read error is likely. The limits of the CDR3 on the DNA are not certain, so only TCRdb's listed CDR3 is given. The V call is TRBV12-3 or TRBV12-4, the J call TRBJ1-4; TRBD1, as called in the table, went unchecked against the DNA. The CDR3 has 11 amino acids, counting both end residues. CDR3 sequence: CASSFSQGGSR.

This clonotype was observed at least ten times. The genes are TRBV12-3 or TRBV12-4 and TRBJ1-2; TRBD1 matches at 11 bases. J gave up 5 bases and V 8 bases, and 4 bases lay outside the gene matches. This CDR3 contains 13 residues. The CDR3 coding sequence is TGTGCCAGCGGGGGGACAGGGGGTTATGGCTACACCTTC. This translates into CASGGTGGYGYTF.

The table lists this clonotype with many counts. This sequence joins TRBV29-1 and TRBJ2-6, with D uncertain. CDR1 and CDR2 from the germline V gene are SQVTM and ANQGSEA. Trimming stripped 0 bases from V and 0 bases from J, with 6 bases between. The CDR3 is 15 amino acids. In nucleotides, the CDR3 is TGCAGCGTTGAAGATCGCGACTCTGGGGCCAACGTCCTGACTTTC. Its protein is CSVEDRDSGANVLTF. Using reference TRBV29-1 and TRBJ2-6 for the parts outside the CDR3, the full variable domain is SAVISQKPSRDICQRGTSLTIQCQVDSQVTMMFWYRQQPGQSLTLIATANQGSEATYESGFVIDKFPISRPNLTFSTLTVSNMSPEDSSIYLCSVEDRDSGANVLTFGAGSRLTVL.

V gene TRBV10-1 combines with J gene TRBJ2-4; D call uncertain. Germline V gene sequence: CDR1 WNHNN, CDR2 SYGVQD (reference sequence). CDR3 length equals 16 residues. V lost 0 bases, J lost 7 bases, and 16 bases lay in between. In nucleotides, the CDR3 is TGCGCCAGCAGTGAGTCGACCTCGAGAAGTGGGAACATTCAGTACTTC. Translation: CASSESTSRSGNIQYF.

Of note for this clonotype: This may come from a read error, since a much larger clone is one base off. CDR3 bases: TGTGCCTGGAGGACTAGCGGTGGCACAGATACGCAGTATTTT. The encoded protein is CAWRTSGGTDTQYF. The J gene is TRBJ2-3, the V gene TRBV30, with 9 bases fitting TRBD2. V shed 3 bases and J 1 base; nucleotides not matched to a gene: 2. This CDR3 spans 14 amino acids. CDR1 is GTSNPN, CDR2 SVGIG, per germline (reference sequence).

This clonotype has at least ten counts. The chain has TRBV20-1 and TRBJ2-1, with D tentatively TRBD1 (5 bases). The germline V gene has CDR1 DFQATT and CDR2 SNEGSKA (reference sequence). CDR3 size: 11 residues. The ends were cut back, 8 bases at V and 3 bases at J, with 8 bases in the middle. The CDR3 here is CSTGIYNEQFF. The CDR3 coding sequence is TGCAGTACAGGAATCTACAATGAGCAGTTCTTC.

This clonotype showed up many times. J is TRBJ2-5 and V is TRBV19; possibly TRBD1 or TRBD2 for D (5 bases each). CDR3 length: 14 residues. Trimming shortened V by 1 base and J by 5 bases, and 11 bases separated the two germline ends. From germline, CDR1 is LNHDA and CDR2 SQIVND (reference sequence). Here the CDR3 reads CASSIVPGRETQYF. In nucleotides, the CDR3 is TGTGCCAGTAGTATAGTCCCGGGACGGGAGACCCAGTACTTC.